This T cell receptor beta chain was profiled in a study of low-dose radiotherapy and immunotherapy resistance in tumors. Study as a whole: Patients of Cohort 1 had 0.5 Gy fractions every 2 weeks, which summed to 6.5 Gy. The authors gave intravenous cyclophosphamide 200 mg/m2 every two weeks, one day before radiation and immunotherapy. Aspirin was taken orally at 300 mg daily by patients, and this continued for four cycles from cycle 1 day 1.

Time point given: after trial treatment. Noted treatment: LDRT plus nivolumab, ipilimumab, low-dose cyclophosphamide and aspirin (RACIN trial). Treatment of the donors consisted of nivolumab and ipilimumab (plus aspirin, low-dose cyclophosphamide and low-dose radiotherapy). V lost 2 bases and J 7 bases, leaving 12 bases between the germline ends. The CDR3 spans 13 residues. Germline assignment: CDR1 MNHEY and CDR2 SVGEGT. This clonotype was found a few times. This sequence is one base from a far larger clone and is likely a read error. Alpha and beta chains were covered, as first-strand cDNA relied on TRAV- and TRBV-specific primers. Amplification, which lasted around 21 PCR cycles, used a constant-region primer and V-primer adapter to amplify TCRs. TCRdb re-called the reads with MiXCR, one entry per CDR3 protein. The sample carries roughly 56,000 distinct CDR3 sequences, 23% recorded once.

This specimen was PBMCs, taken after low-dose radiotherapy plus immunotherapy. This TCR was recovered from a male donor with prostate cancer. The chain uses TRBV6-2 or TRBV6-3 and TRBJ2-7; D possibly uses TRBD1 or TRBD2 (6 bases each). CDR3 sequence (DNA): TGTGCCAGCAGTTACGAGGGGGGCGGTGAGCAGTACTTC. This translates into CASSYEGGGEQYF.